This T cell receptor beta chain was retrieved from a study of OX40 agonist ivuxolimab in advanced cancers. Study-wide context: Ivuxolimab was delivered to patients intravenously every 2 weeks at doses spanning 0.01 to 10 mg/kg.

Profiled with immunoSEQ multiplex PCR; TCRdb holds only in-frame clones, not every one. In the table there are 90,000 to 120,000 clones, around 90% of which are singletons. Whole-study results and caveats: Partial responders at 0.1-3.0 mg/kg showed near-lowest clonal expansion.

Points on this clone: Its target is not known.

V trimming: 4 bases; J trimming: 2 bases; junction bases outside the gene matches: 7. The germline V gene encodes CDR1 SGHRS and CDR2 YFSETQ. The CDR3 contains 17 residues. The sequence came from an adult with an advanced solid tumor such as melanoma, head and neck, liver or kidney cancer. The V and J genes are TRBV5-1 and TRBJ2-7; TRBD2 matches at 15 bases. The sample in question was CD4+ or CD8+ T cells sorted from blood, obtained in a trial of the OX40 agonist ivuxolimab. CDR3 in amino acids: CASSTGLAGGPPYEQYF. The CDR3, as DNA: TGCGCCAGCAGCACCGGACTAGCGGGAGGGCCGCCCTACGAGCAGTACTTC.